The entry below gives a single T cell receptor (beta chain) sequence along with its context. TCRdb passed the 5' RACE reads through MiXCR, listing each CDR3 protein once. Here the sample spans some 230,000 distinct CDR3 sequences, 5.5% to 7.5% being singletons. V was cut by 7 bases and J by 4 bases, with 7 bases left in between. Germline CDR1 is MNHEY and CDR2 is SVGAGI. This CDR3 is 11 amino acids long. This specimen belongs to a study of identical twins. The data were also submitted as part of a second study, on T cells expressing NK-cell markers. That publication notes: The authors restricted sorting to alpha-beta TCR T cells with an anti-gamma-delta TCR antibody in several experiments.

The sample taken for sequencing was CD8+ T cells sorted from blood. The receptor's source is a woman under 30 in good health. The chain joins TRBV6-5 to TRBJ1-1; D may be TRBD1 (6 bases). The CDR3 region has the DNA TGTGCCAGCATGGGGGCCACTGAAGCTTTCTTT. Protein sequence: CASMGATEAFF.